These 12 T cell receptor beta chains originate from one sample sequenced in a study of T-cell memory formation after mild COVID-19. TCRdb passed the 5' RACE reads through MiXCR, listing each CDR3 protein once. The sample shows 550,000 to 600,000 distinct CDR3 sequences, approximately 15% of them seen only once. Sequenced sample: PBMCs or a T cell subset sorted from them (not recorded which). Receptors originate from an adult woman who had mild COVID-19 (a few samples of this study predate the infection). Cell type and time point are not known.

The genes are TRBV7-9 and TRBJ1-1; D might be TRBD1 (5 bases). Germline loops: CDR1 SEHNR, CDR2 FQNEAQ (reference sequence). The ends were cut back, 4 bases at V and 7 bases at J, with 16 bases in the middle. CDR3 size: 14 residues. CDR3 bases: TGTGCCAGCAGCTCCCCTAGGCACAGGCGTGAAGCTTTCTTT. Protein product: CASSSPRHRREAFF. Looking up the rest from reference TRBV7-9 and TRBJ1-1 gives the full variable domain: DTGVSQNPRHKITKRGQNVTFRCDPISEHNRLYWYRQTLGQGPEFLTYFQNEAQLEKSRLLSDRFSAERPKGSFSTLEIQRTEQGDSAMYLCASSSPRHRREAFFGQGTRLTVV.

This clonotype was observed a few times. The genes are TRBV10-3 and TRBJ1-6; no reliable D call. Germline CDR1 ENHRY, CDR2 SYGVKD. The CDR3 runs to 13 residues. With 8 bases removed from V and 4 bases from J, the gap between germline ends came to 9 bases. The CDR3 DNA reads TGTGCCATCGGACCCTCTTATAATTCACCCCTCCACTTT. It codes for CAIGPSYNSPLHF.

This clonotype was found many times. This chain joins TRBV20-1 and TRBJ2-2; the match to TRBD1 covers 7 bases. V lost 3 bases, J lost 7 bases, and 5 bases stayed unmatched. The CDR3 extends over 13 amino acids. Germline V gene data show CDR1 as DFQATT and CDR2 as SNEGSKA (reference sequence). The CDR3 loop is CSASGTVGGELFF. CDR3 sequence (DNA): TGCAGTGCTAGCGGGACAGTTGGCGGGGAGCTGTTTTTT.

The chain combines TRBV7-2 with TRBJ2-1; D unresolved. V was clipped by 2 bases and J by 7 bases, with 9 bases between them. This CDR3 region has 13 residues. Germline V gene data show CDR1 as SGHTA and CDR2 as FQGNSA. CDR3 amino acids: CASSLRPLNEQFF. In DNA form, the CDR3 reads TGTGCCAGCAGCTTAAGGCCGCTAAATGAGCAGTTCTTC.

The chain has TRBV29-1 and TRBJ1-3, with 10 bases aligning to TRBD1. The CDR3 extends over 16 amino acids. Germline CDR1 reads SQVTM; CDR2 reads ANQGSEA. J gave up 2 bases and V 7 bases, and 11 bases lay outside the gene matches. CDR3 in amino acids: CSAGTSGQGTGNTIYF. CDR3 DNA: TGCAGCGCTGGGACCTCGGGACAGGGGACTGGAAACACCATATATTTT.

This clonotype turned up a few times. The CDR3 DNA sequence: TGTGCCAGCAGCCCCCCCGGAGGTGGCTACACCTTC. Translated: CASSPPGGGYTF. The chain employs TRBV7-3 and TRBJ1-2, with D unresolved. The CDR3 has 12 residues. The germline CDR1 and CDR2 sequences are SGHTA and FQGTGA. V was pared by 5 bases and J by 7 bases, with 11 bases between.

This chain links TRBV12-3 or TRBV12-4 with TRBJ2-7; 7 positions match TRBD2. This CDR3 is 12 amino acids long. The V and J ends lost 6 bases and 6 bases, in that order; junction bases with no gene match: 5. The CDR3 DNA follows: TGTGCCAGCAGACAATCGGGGGGCGAGCAGTACTTC. Amino acid sequence: CASRQSGGEQYF.

The rearrangement uses TRBV29-1 and TRBJ2-1; no definite D call. The V end lost 1 base, the J end lost 6 bases, and 13 bases lay between the germline ends. CDR3 length equals 14 residues. Germline V gene lookup returns CDR1 SQVTM and CDR2 ANQGSEA. The CDR3 here is CSVEVPWAPNEQFF. In DNA, the CDR3 is TGCAGCGTTGAAGTTCCCTGGGCACCCAATGAGCAGTTCTTC.

This chain uses TRBV7-2 with TRBJ1-6; possible D gene TRBD1, 5 bases. Trimming removed 2 bases at V and 7 bases at J, with 12 bases between. This CDR3 has 15 amino acids. Germline V lookup: CDR1 SGHTA, CDR2 FQGNSA. This chain's CDR3 is CASSLTRDPNSPLHF. In nucleotides, the CDR3 is TGTGCCAGCAGCTTAACCCGGGACCCCAATTCACCCCTCCACTTT. The full variable domain, its missing parts supplied by reference TRBV7-2 and TRBJ1-6, is GAGVSQSPSNKVTEKGKDVELRCDPISGHTALYWYRQSLGQGLEFLIYFQGNSAPDKSGLPSDRFSAERTGGSVSTLTIQRTQQEDSAVYLCASSLTRDPNSPLHFGNGTRLTVT.

This rearrangement joins TRBV7-9 to TRBJ1-2, with 8 positions matching TRBD1. Germline V gives CDR1 SEHNR, CDR2 FQNEAQ (reference sequence). V gave up 5 bases and J gave up 3 bases; unmatched junction bases: 8. This CDR3 contains 15 residues. CDR3 DNA sequence: TGTGCCAGCAGCACCTCTCAGGGGGCACACTATGGCTACACCTTC. It yields the protein CASSTSQGAHYGYTF. Full variable domain (missing parts from reference TRBV7-9 and TRBJ1-2): DTGVSQNPRHKITKRGQNVTFRCDPISEHNRLYWYRQTLGQGPEFLTYFQNEAQLEKSRLLSDRFSAERPKGSFSTLEIQRTEQGDSAMYLCASSTSQGAHYGYTFGSGTRLTVV.

This clonotype turned up a few times. V gene TRBV24-1 combines with J gene TRBJ2-3; tentatively, D is TRBD2 (6 bases). The CDR3 contains 15 residues. Trimming took 3 bases from V and 5 from J, leaving 14 bases between them. Germline V gene data show CDR1 as KGHDR and CDR2 as SFDVKD. The CDR3 DNA reads as TGTGCCACCAGTGATAGGGGAGAGACTAGAGATACGCAGTATTTT. Translation: CATSDRGETRDTQYF.

This clonotype has more than one count but fewer than ten. V gene TRBV20-1 combines with J gene TRBJ2-7; 10 bases align to TRBD1. The germline V gene has CDR1 DFQATT and CDR2 SNEGSKA (reference sequence). The CDR3 totals 13 residues. Trimming at V came to 5 bases and at J to 5 bases, leaving 6 bases not matched to a gene. For the CDR3, the DNA is TGCAGTGCTTCGGGACAGGGGTTCCACGAGCAGTACTTC. Translated: CSASGQGFHEQYF.